This T cell receptor (beta chain) was recovered during a study of T cells in Graves' hyperthyroidism and ophthalmopathy. About this clonotype itself: Its antigen remains unidentified.

V lost 0 bases and J lost 0, with 10 bases in between. Per germline, CDR1 SGHKS and CDR2 YYEKEE (reference sequence). CDR3 length: 16 residues. What was amplified from RNA transcripts were TCR beta CDR3 regions. RT-PCR in the first round (using the HTBI primer set) targeted the TCR CDR3. TCRdb ran MiXCR on the multiplex PCR reads and lists one entry per CDR3 protein. The sample records over 700,000 distinct CDR3 sequences, under 20% being singletons. The study, taken as a whole, reports: A median around 6.4 months before onset, the model predicted ophthalmopathy. In the blood, most expanded thyroid clonotypes above 0.001 appeared as well.

Exclusion followed for patients with uncontrolled infection, other autoimmune disease, pregnancy or lactation. Diagnoses used clinical symptoms, serum thyroxine and TRAb, thyroid ultrasound and orbital computed tomography. This sequence originates from a woman aged 45-60 years with Graves' hyperthyroidism that later progressed to Graves' ophthalmopathy. The material sequenced was blood. J is TRBJ1-3 and V is TRBV5-5; D uncertain. This CDR3 reads CASSLVAGNSGNTIYF. DNA for the CDR3: TGTGCCAGCAGCTTGGTTGCAGGCAACTCTGGAAACACCATATATTTT.